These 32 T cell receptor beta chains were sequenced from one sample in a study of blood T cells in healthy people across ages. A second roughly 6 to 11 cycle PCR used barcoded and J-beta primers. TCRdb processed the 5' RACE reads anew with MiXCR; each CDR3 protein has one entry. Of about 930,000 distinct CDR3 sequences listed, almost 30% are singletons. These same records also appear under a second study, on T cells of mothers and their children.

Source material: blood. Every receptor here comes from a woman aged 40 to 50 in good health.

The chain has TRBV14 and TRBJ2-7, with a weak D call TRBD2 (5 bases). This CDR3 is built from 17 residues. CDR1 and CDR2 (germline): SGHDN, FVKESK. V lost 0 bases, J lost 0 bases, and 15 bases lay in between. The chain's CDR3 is CASSQDEDGVGSYEQYF. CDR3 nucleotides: TGTGCCAGCAGCCAAGACGAGGACGGGGTGGGCTCCTACGAGCAGTACTTC.

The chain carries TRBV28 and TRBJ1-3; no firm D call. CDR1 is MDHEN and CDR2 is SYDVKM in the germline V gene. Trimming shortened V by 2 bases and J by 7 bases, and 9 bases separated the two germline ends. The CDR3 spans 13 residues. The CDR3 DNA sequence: TGTGCCAGCAGTTTAGGCCCGTCGAACACCATATATTTT. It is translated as CASSLGPSNTIYF.

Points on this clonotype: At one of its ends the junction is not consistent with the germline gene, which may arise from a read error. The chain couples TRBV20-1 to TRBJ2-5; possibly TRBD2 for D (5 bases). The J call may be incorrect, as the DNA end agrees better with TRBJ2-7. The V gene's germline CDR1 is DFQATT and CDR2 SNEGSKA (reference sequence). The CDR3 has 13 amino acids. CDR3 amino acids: CGALRDLRNEQYF. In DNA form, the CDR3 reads TGCGGTGCTCTCCGGGATCTAAGGAACGAGCAGTACTTC.

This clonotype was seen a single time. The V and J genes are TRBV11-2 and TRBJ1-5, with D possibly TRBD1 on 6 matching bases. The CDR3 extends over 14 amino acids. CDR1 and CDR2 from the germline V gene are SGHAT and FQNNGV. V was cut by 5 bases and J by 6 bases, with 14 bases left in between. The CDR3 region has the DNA TGTGCCAGCAGCCTCGCGCAGGGGAGTCAGCCCCAGCATTTT. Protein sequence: CASSLAQGSQPQHF.

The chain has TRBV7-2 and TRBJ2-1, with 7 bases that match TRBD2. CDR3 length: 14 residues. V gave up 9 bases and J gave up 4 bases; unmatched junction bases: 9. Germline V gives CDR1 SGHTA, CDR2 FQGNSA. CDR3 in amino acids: CASKEGTIYNEQFF. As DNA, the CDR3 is TGTGCCAGTAAAGAGGGGACTATTTACAATGAGCAGTTCTTC.

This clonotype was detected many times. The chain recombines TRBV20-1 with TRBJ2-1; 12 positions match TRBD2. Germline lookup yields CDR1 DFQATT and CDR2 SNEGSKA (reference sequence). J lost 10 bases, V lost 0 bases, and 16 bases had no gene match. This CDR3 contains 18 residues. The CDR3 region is CSARDRRRLAGDFGEQFF. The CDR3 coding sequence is TGCAGTGCTAGAGATCGTAGGAGACTAGCGGGGGACTTTGGGGAGCAGTTCTTC.

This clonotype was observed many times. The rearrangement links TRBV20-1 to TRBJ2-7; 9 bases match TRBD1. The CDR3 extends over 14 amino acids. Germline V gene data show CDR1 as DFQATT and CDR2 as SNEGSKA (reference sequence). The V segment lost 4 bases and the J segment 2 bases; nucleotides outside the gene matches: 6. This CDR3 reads CSATGQGKPYEQYF. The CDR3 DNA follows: TGCAGTGCTACCGGACAGGGGAAACCCTACGAGCAGTACTTC.

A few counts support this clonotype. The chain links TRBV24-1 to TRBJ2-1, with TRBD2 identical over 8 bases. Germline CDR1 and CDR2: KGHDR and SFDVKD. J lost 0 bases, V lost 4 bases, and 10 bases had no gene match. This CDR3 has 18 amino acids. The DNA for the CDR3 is TGTGCCACCAGTGACCGCTTCCAGCGGGGGCCCTCCTACAATGAGCAGTTCTTC. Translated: CATSDRFQRGPSYNEQFF.

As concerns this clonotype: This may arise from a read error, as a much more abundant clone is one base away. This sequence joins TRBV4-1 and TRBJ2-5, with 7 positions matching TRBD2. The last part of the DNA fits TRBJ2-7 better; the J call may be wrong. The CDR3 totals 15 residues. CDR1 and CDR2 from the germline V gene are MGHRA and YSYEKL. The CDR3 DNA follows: TGCGCCGGCAGCCGACAAGCGGGGTCGAGCTACGAGCAGTACTTC. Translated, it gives CAGSRQAGSSYEQYF.

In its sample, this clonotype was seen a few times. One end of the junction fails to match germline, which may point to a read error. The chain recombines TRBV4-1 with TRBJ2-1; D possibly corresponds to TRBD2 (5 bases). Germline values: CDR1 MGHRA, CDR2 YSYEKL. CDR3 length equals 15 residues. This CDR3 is CASSQAGSYYNGQFF. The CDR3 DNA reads TGCGCCAGCAGCCAAGCGGGGTCATACTACAATGGGCAGTTCTTC.

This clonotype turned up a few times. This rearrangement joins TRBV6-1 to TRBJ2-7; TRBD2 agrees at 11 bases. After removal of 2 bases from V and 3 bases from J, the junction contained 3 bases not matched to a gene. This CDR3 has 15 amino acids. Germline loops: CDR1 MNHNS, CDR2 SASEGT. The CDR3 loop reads CASSELTSGGYEQYF. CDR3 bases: TGTGCCAGCAGTGAACTCACTAGCGGGGGCTACGAGCAGTACTTC.

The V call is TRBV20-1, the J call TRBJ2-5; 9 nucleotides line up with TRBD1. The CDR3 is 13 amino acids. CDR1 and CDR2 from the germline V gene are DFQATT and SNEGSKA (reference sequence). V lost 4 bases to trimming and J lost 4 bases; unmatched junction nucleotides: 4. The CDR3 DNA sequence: TGCAGTGCTACCCGGACAGGGGCAGAGACCCAGTACTTC. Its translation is CSATRTGAETQYF.

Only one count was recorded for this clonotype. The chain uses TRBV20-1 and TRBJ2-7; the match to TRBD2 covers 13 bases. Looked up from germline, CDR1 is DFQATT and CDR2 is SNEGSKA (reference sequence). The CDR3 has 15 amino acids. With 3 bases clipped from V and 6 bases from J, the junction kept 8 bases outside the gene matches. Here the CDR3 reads CSARGLAGSVGEQYF. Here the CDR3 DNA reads TGCAGTGCTAGGGGACTAGCGGGATCTGTTGGCGAGCAGTACTTC.

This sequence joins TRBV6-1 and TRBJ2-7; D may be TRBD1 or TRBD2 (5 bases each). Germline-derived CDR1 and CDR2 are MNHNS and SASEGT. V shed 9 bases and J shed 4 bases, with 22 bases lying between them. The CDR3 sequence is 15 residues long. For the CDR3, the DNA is TGTGCCAGTAGTAAAGGAAGGGACCCAGCTTACGAGCAGTACTTC. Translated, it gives CASSKGRDPAYEQYF.

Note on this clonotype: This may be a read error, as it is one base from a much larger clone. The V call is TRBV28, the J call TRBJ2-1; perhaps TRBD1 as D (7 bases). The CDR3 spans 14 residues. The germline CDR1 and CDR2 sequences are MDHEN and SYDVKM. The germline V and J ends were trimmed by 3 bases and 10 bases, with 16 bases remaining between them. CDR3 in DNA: TGTGCCAGCAGTTTGCAGGGGGGATCCTACGAGCAGTTCTTC. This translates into CASSLQGGSYEQFF.

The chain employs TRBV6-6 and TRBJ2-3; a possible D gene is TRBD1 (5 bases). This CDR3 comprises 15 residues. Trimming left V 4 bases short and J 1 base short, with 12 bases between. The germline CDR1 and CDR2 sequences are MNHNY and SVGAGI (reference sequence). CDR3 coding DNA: TGTGCCAGCAGTTTCCAGGGTTCCCGCACAGATACGCAGTATTTT. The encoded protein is CASSFQGSRTDTQYF.

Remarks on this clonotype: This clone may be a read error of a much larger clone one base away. CDR3: CASSRTMGTDTQYF. The CDR3 DNA is TGCGCCAGCAGCCGGACGATGGGTACAGATACGCAGTATTTT. V and J are TRBV4-1 and TRBJ2-3; D not resolved. CDR3 length: 14 residues. Trimming stripped 4 bases from V and 3 bases from J, with 11 bases between. Per germline, CDR1 MGHRA and CDR2 YSYEKL.

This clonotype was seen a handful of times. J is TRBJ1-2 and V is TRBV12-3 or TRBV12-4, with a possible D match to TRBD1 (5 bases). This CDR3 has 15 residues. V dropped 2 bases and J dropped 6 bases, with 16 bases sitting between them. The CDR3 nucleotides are TGTGCCAGCAGTTTACCTCCAGGGAATCGGGATGGCTACACCTTC. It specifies CASSLPPGNRDGYTF.

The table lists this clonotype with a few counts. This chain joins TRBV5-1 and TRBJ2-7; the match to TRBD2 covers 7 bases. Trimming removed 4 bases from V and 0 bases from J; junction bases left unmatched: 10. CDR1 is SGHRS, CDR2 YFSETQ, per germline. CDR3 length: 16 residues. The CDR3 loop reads CASSPVGRGFSYEQYF. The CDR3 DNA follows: TGCGCCAGCAGCCCCGTCGGGCGGGGGTTCTCCTACGAGCAGTACTTC. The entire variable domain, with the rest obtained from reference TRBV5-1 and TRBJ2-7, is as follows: KAGVTQTPRYLIKTRGQQVTLSCSPISGHRSVSWYQQTPGQGLQFLFEYFSETQRNKGNFPGRFSGRQFSNSRSEMNVSTLELGDSALYLCASSPVGRGFSYEQYFGPGTRLTVT.

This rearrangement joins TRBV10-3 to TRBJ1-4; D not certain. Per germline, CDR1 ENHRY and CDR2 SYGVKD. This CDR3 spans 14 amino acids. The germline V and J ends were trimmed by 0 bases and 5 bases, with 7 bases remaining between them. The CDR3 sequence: CAISESGPNEKLFF. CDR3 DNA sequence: TGTGCCATCAGTGAGTCAGGCCCGAATGAAAAACTGTTTTTT.

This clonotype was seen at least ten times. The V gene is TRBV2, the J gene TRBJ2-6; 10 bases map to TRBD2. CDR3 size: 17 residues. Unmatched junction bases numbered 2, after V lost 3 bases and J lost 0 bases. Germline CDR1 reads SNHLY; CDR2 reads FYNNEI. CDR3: CASSDASGGSGANVLTF. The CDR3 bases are TGTGCCAGCAGTGACGCTAGCGGGGGCTCTGGGGCCAACGTCCTGACTTTC.

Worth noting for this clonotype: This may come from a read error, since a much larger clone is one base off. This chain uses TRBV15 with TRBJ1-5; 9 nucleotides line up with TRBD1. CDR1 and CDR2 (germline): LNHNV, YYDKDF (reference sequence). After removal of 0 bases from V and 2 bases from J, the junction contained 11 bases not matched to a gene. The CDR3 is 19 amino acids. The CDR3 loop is CATSRDRTGGSYGNQPQHF. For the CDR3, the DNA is TGTGCCACCAGCAGAGATAGAACAGGGGGCTCCTATGGCAATCAGCCCCAGCATTTT.

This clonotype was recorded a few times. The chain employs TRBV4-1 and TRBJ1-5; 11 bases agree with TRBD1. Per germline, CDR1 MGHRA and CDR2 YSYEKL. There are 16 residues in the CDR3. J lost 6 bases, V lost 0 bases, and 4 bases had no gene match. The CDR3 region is CASSQDGTGGIQPQHF. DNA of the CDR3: TGCGCCAGCAGCCAAGATGGGACAGGGGGAATTCAGCCCCAGCATTTT.

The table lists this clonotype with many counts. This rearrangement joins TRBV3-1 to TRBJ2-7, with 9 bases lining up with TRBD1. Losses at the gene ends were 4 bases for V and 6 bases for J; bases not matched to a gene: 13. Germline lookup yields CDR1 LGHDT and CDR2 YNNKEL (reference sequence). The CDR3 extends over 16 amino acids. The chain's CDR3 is CASSPYAGTGNSEQYF. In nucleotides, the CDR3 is TGTGCCAGCAGCCCCTACGCCGGGACAGGGAATTCCGAGCAGTACTTC.

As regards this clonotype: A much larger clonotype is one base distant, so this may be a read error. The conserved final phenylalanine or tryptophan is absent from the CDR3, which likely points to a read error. In DNA form, the CDR3 reads TGTGCCAGCAGTTTAGGGGGGACAGTTAGCACAGATACGCAGTATTCT. This codes for CASSLGGTVSTDTQYS. The V gene is TRBV12-3 or TRBV12-4, the J gene TRBJ2-3; TRBD1 aligns across 7 bases. The CDR3 runs to 16 residues. The V gene end was trimmed by 1 base and the J gene end by 0 bases; junction bases not matched to a gene: 4.

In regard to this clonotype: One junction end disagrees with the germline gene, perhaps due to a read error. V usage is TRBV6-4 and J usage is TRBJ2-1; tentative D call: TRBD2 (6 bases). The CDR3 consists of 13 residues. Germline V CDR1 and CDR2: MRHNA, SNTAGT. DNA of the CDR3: TGTGCCGGCAGTGACGGGGGATGGGGTGAGCAGTTCTTC. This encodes CAGSDGGWGEQFF.

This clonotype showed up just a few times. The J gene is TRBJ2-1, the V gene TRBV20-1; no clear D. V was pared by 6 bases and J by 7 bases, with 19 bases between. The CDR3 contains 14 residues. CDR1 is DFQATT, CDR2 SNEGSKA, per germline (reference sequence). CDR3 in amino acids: CSAPYDSVVNEQFF. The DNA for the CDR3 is TGCAGTGCCCCCTATGATTCGGTTGTTAATGAGCAGTTCTTC.

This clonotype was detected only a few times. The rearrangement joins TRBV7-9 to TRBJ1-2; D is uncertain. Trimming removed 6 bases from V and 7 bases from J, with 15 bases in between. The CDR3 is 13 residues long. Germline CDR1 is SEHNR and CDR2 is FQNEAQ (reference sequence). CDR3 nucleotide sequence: TGTGCCAGCAGTCCACTCGCCCGGGGTGGCTACACCTTC. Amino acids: CASSPLARGGYTF.

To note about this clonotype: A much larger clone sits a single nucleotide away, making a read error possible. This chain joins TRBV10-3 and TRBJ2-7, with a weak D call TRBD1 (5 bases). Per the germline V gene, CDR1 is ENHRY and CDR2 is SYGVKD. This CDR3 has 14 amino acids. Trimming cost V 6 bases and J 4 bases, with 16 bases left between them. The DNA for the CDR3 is TGTGCCATCAGGGATCAGGGCAGTGAGTACGAGCAGTACTTC. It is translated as CAIRDQGSEYEQYF.

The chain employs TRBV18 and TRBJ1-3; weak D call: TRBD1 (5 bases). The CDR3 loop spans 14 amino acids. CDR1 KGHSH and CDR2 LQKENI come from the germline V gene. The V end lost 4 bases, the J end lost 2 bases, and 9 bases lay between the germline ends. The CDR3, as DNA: TGTGCCAGCTCACTCGGGACCGCTGGAAACACCATATATTTT. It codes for CASSLGTAGNTIYF. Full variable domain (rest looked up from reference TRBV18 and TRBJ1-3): NAGVMQNPRHLVRRRGQEARLRCSPMKGHSHVYWYRQLPEEGLKFMVYLQKENIIDESGMPKERFSAEFPKEGPSILRIQQVVRGDSAAYFCASSLGTAGNTIYFGEGSWLTVV.

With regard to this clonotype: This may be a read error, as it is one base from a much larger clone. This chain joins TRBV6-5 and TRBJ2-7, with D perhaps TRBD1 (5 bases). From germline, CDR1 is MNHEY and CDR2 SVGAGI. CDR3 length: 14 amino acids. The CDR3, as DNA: TGTGACAGCAGTTACTCCAAGGGGTTCTACGAGCAGTACTTC. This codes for CDSSYSKGFYEQYF.

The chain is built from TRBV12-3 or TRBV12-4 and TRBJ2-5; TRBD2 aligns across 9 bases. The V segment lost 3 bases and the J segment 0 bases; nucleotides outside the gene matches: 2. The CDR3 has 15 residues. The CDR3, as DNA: TGTGCCAGCAGTTTTGCGGGGGGGTACCAAGAGACCCAGTACTTC. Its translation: CASSFAGGYQETQYF.